These T cell receptor beta chains were read from a single sample in a study of T cell repertoires in cytomegalovirus infection. These receptors' antigens are unknown. Using its own MiXCR run on the reads, TCRdb lists one record per CDR3 protein. This table has about 480,000 distinct CDR3 sequences, 30% to 35% appearing once. The source material was cultured PBMCs, sampled from culture after CMV antigen stimulation. Every receptor here comes from a human donor in good health (CMV status not recorded). Some clones in this sample may be carry-over from other donors' samples. CDR3s include the opening cysteine and the closing phenylalanine or tryptophan. The D gene is left open where the match is weak. Rows give clone size only sometimes, using once, few, many, or a class for an expanded clone.

d_call,j_call,v_call,clone_size,cdr3_aa,cdr3_nt
NA,TRBJ1-2,TRBV25-1,many,CASSEYGQSSYGYTF,TGTGCCAGCAGTGAATACGGACAGTCCAGCTATGGCTACACCTTC
NA,TRBJ1-4,TRBV4-1,few,CASSPNLSRANEKLFF,TGCGCCAGCAGCCCGAACCTTTCCAGGGCTAATGAAAAACTGTTTTTT
NA,TRBJ1-1,TRBV10-3,few,CAISESGARVMNTEAFF,TGTGCCATCAGTGAGTCGGGAGCCAGGGTCATGAACACTGAAGCTTTCTTT
TRBD1,TRBJ1-2,TRBV28,NA,CASITSGTGDYGYTF,TGTGCCAGCATCACCTCCGGGACAGGCGACTATGGCTACACCTTC
NA,TRBJ1-4,TRBV14,NA,CASSDYSRATNEKLFF,TGTGCCAGCAGCGATTATTCCAGGGCCACTAATGAAAAACTGTTTTTT
NA,TRBJ2-2,TRBV7-6,few,CASSLGLITGELFF,TGTGCCAGCAGCTTAGGACTGATCACCGGGGAGCTGTTTTTT
TRBD1,TRBJ2-7,TRBV2,NA,CASSATGTGATEQYF,TGTGCCAGCAGTGCCACCGGGACAGGGGCCACCGAGCAGTACTTC
TRBD1,TRBJ1-6,TRBV15,few,CATSRHASGQGNSPLHF,TGTGCCACCAGCAGGCATGCCTCGGGACAGGGAAATTCACCCCTCCACTTT
NA,TRBJ2-1,TRBV5-6,NA,CASSSQGRDNEQFF,TGTGCCAGCAGCAGTCAGGGTCGGGACAATGAGCAGTTCTTC
TRBD1,TRBJ2-1,TRBV12-3/TRBV12-4,few,CASRQGLYNEQFF,TGTGCCAGCAGACAGGGGCTCTACAATGAGCAGTTCTTC
TRBD2,TRBJ2-2,TRBV4-1,NA,CASSPEGLAASTGELFF,TGCGCCAGCAGCCCGGAGGGACTAGCGGCCTCCACCGGGGAGCTGTTTTTT
NA,TRBJ2-1,TRBV7-9,NA,CASSLGGMEEQFF,TGTGCCAGCAGCTTAGGGGGGATGGAGGAGCAGTTCTTC
TRBD2,TRBJ2-1,TRBV19,NA,CASRMRLAAANEQFF,TGTGCCAGTAGAATGAGGCTAGCGGCCGCGAATGAGCAGTTCTTC
TRBD2,TRBJ2-1,TRBV10-2,few,CASSELAGVLNEQFF,TGCGCCAGCAGTGAACTAGCGGGAGTCCTAAATGAGCAGTTCTTC
TRBD2,TRBJ2-1,TRBV7-2,few,CASSLTREGSYNEQFF,TGTGCCAGCAGCTTAACCCGGGAGGGTTCCTACAATGAGCAGTTCTTC
NA,TRBJ1-5,TRBV27,NA,CASALWGRNQPQHF,TGTGCCAGCGCCCTCTGGGGCCGCAATCAGCCCCAGCATTTT
TRBD2,TRBJ2-1,TRBV6-6,NA,CASSYSSSGRGEQFF,TGTGCCAGCAGTTACTCCTCTAGCGGGAGGGGTGAGCAGTTCTTC
NA,TRBJ1-1,TRBV4-1,few,CASSQGSGSVNLAFF,TGCGCCAGCAGCCAGGGGTCAGGGTCGGTAAATTTGGCTTTCTTT
NA,TRBJ2-3,TRBV6-2/TRBV6-3,NA,CASSYGWANRGTDTQYF,TGTGCCAGCAGTTACGGATGGGCAAACCGTGGCACAGATACGCAGTATTTT
NA,TRBJ2-2,TRBV5-1,NA,CASSRGGTGANTGELFF,TGCGCCAGCAGCCGTGGGGGTACGGGAGCGAACACCGGGGAGCTGTTTTTT
NA,TRBJ1-1,TRBV7-2,many,CASSLGGTGRTEAFF,TGTGCCAGCAGCTTAGGGGGCACGGGACGCACTGAAGCTTTCTTT
NA,TRBJ2-1,TRBV7-3,NA,CASSSSGNNEQFF,TGTGCCAGCAGCTCCTCGGGCAACAATGAGCAGTTCTTC
NA,TRBJ1-2,TRBV25-1,NA,CASSLRGGRDGYTF,TGTGCCAGCTCTCTCCGGGGAGGACGAGATGGCTACACCTTC
NA,TRBJ2-1,TRBV29-1,NA,CSAGNPGYEQFF,TGCAGCGCAGGAAATCCGGGCTATGAGCAGTTCTTC
NA,TRBJ2-3,TRBV27,NA,CASSLMALSTDTQYF,TGTGCCAGCAGTTTAATGGCACTAAGCACAGATACGCAGTATTTT